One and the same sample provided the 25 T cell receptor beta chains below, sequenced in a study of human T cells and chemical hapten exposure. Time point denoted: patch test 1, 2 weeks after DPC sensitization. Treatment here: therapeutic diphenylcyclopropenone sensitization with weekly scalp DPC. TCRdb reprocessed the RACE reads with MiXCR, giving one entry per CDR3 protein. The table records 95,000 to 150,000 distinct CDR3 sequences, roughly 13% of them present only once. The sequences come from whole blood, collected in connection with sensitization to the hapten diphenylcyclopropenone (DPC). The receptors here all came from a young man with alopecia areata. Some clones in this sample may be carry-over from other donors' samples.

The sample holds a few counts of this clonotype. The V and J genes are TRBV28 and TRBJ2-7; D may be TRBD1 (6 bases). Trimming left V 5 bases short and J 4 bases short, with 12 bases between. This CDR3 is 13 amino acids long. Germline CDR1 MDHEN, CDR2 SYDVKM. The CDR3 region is CASSPTQGYEQYF. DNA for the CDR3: TGTGCCAGCAGTCCGACCCAGGGGTACGAGCAGTACTTC.

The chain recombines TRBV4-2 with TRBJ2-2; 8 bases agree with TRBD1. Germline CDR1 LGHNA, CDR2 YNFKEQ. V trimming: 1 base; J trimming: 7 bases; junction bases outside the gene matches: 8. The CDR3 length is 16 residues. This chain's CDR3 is CASSQGQGPSGGELFF. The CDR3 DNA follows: TGTGCCAGCAGCCAAGGACAGGGGCCCTCAGGCGGGGAGCTGTTTTTT.

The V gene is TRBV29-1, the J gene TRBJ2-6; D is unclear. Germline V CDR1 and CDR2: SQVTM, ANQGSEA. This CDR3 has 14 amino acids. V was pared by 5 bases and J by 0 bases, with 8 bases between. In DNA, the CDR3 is TGCAGCGTTCGGCCAAGCTCTGGGGCCAACGTCCTGACTTTC. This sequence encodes CSVRPSSGANVLTF. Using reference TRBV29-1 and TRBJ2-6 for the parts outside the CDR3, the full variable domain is SAVISQKPSRDICQRGTSLTIQCQVDSQVTMMFWYRQQPGQSLTLIATANQGSEATYESGFVIDKFPISRPNLTFSTLTVSNMSPEDSSIYLCSVRPSSGANVLTFGAGSRLTVL.

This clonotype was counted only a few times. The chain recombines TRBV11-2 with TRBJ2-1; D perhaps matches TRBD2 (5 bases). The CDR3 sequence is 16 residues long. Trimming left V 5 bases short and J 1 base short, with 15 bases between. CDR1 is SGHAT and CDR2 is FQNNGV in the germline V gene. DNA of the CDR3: TGTGCCAGCAGCGAGGGCCCTCCGCGGTCCTACAATGAGCAGTTCTTC. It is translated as CASSEGPPRSYNEQFF.

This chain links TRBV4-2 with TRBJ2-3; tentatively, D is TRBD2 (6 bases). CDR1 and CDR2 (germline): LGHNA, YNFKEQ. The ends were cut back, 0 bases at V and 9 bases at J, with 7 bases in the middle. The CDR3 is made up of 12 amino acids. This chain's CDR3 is CASSQDTSTQYF. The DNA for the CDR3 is TGTGCCAGCAGCCAAGACACTAGCACGCAGTATTTT.

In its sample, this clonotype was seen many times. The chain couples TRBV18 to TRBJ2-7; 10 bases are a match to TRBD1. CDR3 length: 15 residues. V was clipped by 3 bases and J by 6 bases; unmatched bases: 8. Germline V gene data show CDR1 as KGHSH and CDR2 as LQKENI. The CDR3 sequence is CASSPRQGALAEQYV. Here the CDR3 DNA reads TGTGCCAGCTCACCTCGACAGGGGGCGCTTGCCGAGCAGTACGTC.

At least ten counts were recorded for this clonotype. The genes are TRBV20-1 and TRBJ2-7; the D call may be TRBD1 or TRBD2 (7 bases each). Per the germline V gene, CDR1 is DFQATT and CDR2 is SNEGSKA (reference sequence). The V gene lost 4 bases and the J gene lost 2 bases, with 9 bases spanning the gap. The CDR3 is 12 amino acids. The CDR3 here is CSATGGAYEQYF. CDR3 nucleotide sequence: TGCAGTGCTACAGGGGGGGCCTACGAGCAGTACTTC.

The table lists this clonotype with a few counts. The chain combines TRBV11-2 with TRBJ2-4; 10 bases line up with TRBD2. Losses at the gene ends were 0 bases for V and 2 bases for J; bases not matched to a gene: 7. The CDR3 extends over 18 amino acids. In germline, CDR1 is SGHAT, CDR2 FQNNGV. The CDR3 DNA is TGTGCCAGCAGCTTAGATCTTAAGCGGGGGGGCACCAAAAACATTCAGTACTTC. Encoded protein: CASSLDLKRGGTKNIQYF.

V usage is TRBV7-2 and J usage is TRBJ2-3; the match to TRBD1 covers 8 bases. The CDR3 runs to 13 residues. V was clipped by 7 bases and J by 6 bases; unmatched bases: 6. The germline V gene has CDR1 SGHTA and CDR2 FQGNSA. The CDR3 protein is CASIQGASDTQYF. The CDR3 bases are TGTGCCAGCATCCAGGGGGCTTCCGATACGCAGTATTTT.

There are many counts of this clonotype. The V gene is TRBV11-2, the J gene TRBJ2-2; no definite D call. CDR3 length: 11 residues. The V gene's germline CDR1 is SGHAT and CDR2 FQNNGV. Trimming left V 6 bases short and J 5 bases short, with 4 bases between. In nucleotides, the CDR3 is TGTGCCAGCAGAGATACCGGGGAGCTGTTTTTT. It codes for CASRDTGELFF.

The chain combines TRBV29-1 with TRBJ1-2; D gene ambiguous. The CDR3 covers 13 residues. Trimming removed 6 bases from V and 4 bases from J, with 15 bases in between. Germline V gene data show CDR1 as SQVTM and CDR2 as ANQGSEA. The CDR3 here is CSVRPPPPYGYTF. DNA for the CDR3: TGCAGCGTCCGCCCACCTCCTCCCTATGGCTACACCTTC.

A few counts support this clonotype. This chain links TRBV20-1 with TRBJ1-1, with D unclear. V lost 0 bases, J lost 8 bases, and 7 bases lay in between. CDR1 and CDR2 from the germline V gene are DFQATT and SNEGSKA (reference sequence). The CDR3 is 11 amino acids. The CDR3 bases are TGCAGTGCTAGAGACCCAATGGAAGCTTTCTTT. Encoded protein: CSARDPMEAFF.

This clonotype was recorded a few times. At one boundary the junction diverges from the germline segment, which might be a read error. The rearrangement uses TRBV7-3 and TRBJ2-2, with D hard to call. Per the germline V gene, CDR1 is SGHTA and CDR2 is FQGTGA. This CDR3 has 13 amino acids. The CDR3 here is CASSWVSTGELFF. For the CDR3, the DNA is TGTGCCAGCAGCTGGGTCAGCACCGGAGAGCTGTTTTTT. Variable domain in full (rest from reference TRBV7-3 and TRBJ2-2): GAGVSQTPSNKVTEKGKYVELRCDPISGHTALYWYRQSLGQGPEFLIYFQGTGAADDSGLPNDRFFAVRPEGSVSTLKIQRTERGDSAVYLCASSWVSTGELFFGEGSRLTVL.

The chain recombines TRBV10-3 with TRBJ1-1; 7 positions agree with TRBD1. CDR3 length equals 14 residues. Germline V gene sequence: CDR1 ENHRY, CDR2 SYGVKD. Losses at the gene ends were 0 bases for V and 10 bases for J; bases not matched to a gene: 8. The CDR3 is CAISESVQGIGAFF. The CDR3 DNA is TGTGCCATCAGTGAGTCCGTACAGGGGATTGGAGCTTTCTTT.

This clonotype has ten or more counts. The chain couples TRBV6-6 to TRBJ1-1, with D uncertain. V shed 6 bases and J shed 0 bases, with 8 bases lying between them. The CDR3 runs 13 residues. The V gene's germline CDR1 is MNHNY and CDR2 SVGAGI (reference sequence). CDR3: CASRWDVNTEAFF. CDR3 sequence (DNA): TGTGCCAGCAGATGGGATGTGAACACTGAAGCTTTCTTT.

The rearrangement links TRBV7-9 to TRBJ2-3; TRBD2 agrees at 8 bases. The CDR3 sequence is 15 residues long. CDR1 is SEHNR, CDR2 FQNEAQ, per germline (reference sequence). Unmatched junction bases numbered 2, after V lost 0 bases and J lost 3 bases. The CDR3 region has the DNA TGTGCCAGCAGCTTAGCTAGCGGGGTAACAGATACGCAGTATTTT. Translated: CASSLASGVTDTQYF.

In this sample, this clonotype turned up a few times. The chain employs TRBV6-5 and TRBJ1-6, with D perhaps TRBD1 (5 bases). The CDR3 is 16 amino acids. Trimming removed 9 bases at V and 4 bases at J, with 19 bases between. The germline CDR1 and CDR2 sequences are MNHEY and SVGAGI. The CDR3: CARPPGVDQYNSPLHF. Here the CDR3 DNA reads TGTGCCAGACCACCGGGGGTAGACCAATATAATTCACCCCTCCACTTT.

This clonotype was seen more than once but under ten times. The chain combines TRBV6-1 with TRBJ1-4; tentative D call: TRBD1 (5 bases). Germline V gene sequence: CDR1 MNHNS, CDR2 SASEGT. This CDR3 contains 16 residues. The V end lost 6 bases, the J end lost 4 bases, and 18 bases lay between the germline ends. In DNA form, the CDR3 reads TGTGCCAGCAGAGATACCCCCGGGACGGATAATGAAAAACTGTTTTTT. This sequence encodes CASRDTPGTDNEKLFF.

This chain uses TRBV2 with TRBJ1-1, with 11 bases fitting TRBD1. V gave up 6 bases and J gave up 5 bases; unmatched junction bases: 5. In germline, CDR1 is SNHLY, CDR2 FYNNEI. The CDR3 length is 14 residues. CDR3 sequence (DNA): TGTGCCAGCAGATGGGACAGGGGGGGGACTGAAGCTTTCTTT. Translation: CASRWDRGGTEAFF.

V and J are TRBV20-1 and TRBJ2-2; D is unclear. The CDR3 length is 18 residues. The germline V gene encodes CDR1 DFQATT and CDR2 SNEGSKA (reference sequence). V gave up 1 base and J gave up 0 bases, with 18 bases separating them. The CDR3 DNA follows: TGCAGTGCTAGAGCCACCCTGCAGGTTCTCACGAACACCGGGGAGCTGTTTTTT. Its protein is CSARATLQVLTNTGELFF.

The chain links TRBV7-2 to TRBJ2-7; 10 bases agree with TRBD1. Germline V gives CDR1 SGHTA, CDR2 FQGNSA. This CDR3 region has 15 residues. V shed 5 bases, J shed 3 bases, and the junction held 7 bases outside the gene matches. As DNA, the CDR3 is TGTGCCAGCAGCCCAACATGGACAGGGGGCTACGAGCAGTACTTC. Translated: CASSPTWTGGYEQYF.

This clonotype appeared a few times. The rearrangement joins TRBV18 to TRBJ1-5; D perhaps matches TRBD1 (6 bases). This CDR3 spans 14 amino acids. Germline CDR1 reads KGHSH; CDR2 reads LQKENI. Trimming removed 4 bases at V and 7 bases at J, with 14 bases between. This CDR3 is CASSLVRGDQPQHF. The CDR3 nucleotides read TGTGCCAGCTCACTCGTCAGGGGAGACCAGCCCCAGCATTTT. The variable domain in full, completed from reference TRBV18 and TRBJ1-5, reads NAGVMQNPRHLVRRRGQEARLRCSPMKGHSHVYWYRQLPEEGLKFMVYLQKENIIDESGMPKERFSAEFPKEGPSILRIQQVVRGDSAAYFCASSLVRGDQPQHFGDGTRLSIL.

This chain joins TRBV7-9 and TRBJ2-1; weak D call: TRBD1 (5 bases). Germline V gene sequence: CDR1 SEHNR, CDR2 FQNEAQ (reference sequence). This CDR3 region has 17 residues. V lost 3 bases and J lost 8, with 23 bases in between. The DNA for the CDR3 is TGTGCCAGCAGCTTGTGGCCAGGGAAGGCTGCAAACGATGAGCAGTTCTTC. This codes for CASSLWPGKAANDEQFF.

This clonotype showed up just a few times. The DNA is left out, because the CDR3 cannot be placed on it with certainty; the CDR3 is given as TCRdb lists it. The CDR3 protein is CASSPLGTSGRTPGSCFF. J is TRBJ2-2 and V is TRBV7-8; the listed D gene, TRBD2, was not tested against the DNA. Looked up from germline, CDR1 is SGHVS and CDR2 is FQNEAQ. Ends included, the CDR3 has 18 residues.

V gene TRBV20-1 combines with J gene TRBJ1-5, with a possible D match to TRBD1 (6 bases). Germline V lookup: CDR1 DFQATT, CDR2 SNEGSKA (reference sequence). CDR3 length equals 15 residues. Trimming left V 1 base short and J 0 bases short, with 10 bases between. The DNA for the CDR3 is TGCAGTGCTAGAGTCCAGACAGGTAGCAATCAGCCCCAGCATTTT. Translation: CSARVQTGSNQPQHF.